A single sample gave rise to the 21 T cell receptor beta chains below, sequenced in a study of T cells in Graves' hyperthyroidism and ophthalmopathy. Regions amplified from RNA transcripts were the TCR beta CDR3 regions. The study used the HTBI primer set for a first-round RT-PCR of the TCR CDR3. TCRdb itself ran the multiplex PCR reads through MiXCR, one entry per CDR3 protein. The sample has 640,000 or so distinct CDR3 sequences, roughly 14% seen once. The sequenced sample consisted of blood. The receptors were gathered from a woman between 40 and 50 years old with Graves' ophthalmopathy.

This clonotype was seen repeatedly, ten times or more. The J gene is TRBJ2-7, the V gene TRBV27; tentative D call: TRBD2 (5 bases). This CDR3 is 12 amino acids long. CDR1 is MNHEY and CDR2 is SMNVEV in the germline V gene (reference sequence). V shed 3 bases and J shed 5 bases, with 8 bases lying between them. The CDR3 is CASSFEGHEQYF. The CDR3 DNA reads TGTGCCAGCAGTTTCGAGGGTCACGAGCAGTACTTC.

This clonotype occurred many times. An end of the junction does not agree with germline; a read error may underlie this. The chain recombines TRBV11-2 with TRBJ1-2; D unresolved. CDR3 length: 14 amino acids. In germline, CDR1 is SGHAT, CDR2 FQNNGV. Here the CDR3 reads CASSSGSSYYGYTF. The CDR3 DNA reads as TGTGCTAGCAGCTCCGGGTCATCATACTATGGCTACACCTTC.

This clonotype was recorded at least ten times. The V gene is TRBV28, the J gene TRBJ1-5; TRBD1 agrees at 8 bases. Losses at the gene ends were 2 bases for V and 6 bases for J; bases not matched to a gene: 6. The CDR3 length is 15 residues. The germline V gene has CDR1 MDHEN and CDR2 SYDVKM. Written as DNA, the CDR3 is TGTGCCAGCAGTTTAGTGCAGGGGGCGAGTCAGCCCCAGCATTTT. As protein: CASSLVQGASQPQHF.

CDR3 nucleotides: TGTGCCAGCACCCCGGGACAGGGGGCCACCGGGGAGCTGTTTTTT. Its protein product is CASTPGQGATGELFF. The gene calls are TRBV2 and TRBJ2-2, with 12 bases aligning to TRBD1. Trimming cost V 7 bases and J 4 bases; bases outside gene matches: 4. Germline CDR1 and CDR2: SNHLY and FYNNEI. CDR3 length: 15 residues.

This clonotype was seen many times. The V call is TRBV29-1, the J call TRBJ2-5; 9 bases are a match to TRBD2. The V gene's germline CDR1 is SQVTM and CDR2 ANQGSEA. The V gene end was trimmed by 4 bases and the J gene end by 10 bases; junction bases not matched to a gene: 7. The CDR3 covers 12 residues. CDR3 residues: CSVADAGGGQYF. The CDR3 DNA sequence: TGCAGCGTTGCCGACGCGGGAGGGGGCCAGTACTTC.

This clonotype was observed many times. The rearrangement uses TRBV27 and TRBJ2-2; 12 bases match TRBD2. From germline, CDR1 is MNHEY and CDR2 SMNVEV (reference sequence). The V segment lost 5 bases and the J segment 3 bases; nucleotides outside the gene matches: 10. CDR3 length: 18 amino acids. In nucleotides, the CDR3 is TGTGCCAGCAGTCTCGGCCTAGCGGGAGGGTCGTACACCGGGGAGCTGTTTTTT. Translating it yields CASSLGLAGGSYTGELFF.

In this sample, this clonotype turned up many times. The J gene is TRBJ1-1, the V gene TRBV28, with D tentatively TRBD1 (6 bases). V was trimmed by 5 bases and J by 1 base, leaving 17 bases between them. The CDR3 sequence is 16 residues long. Per the germline V gene, CDR1 is MDHEN and CDR2 is SYDVKM. CDR3 bases: TGTGCCAGCAGTGCCAATACAGGGAAACCGAACACTGAAGCTTTCTTT. Its translation: CASSANTGKPNTEAFF.

This clonotype was recorded at least ten times. This chain joins TRBV11-3 and TRBJ2-5; D is perhaps TRBD1 (5 bases). Germline lookup yields CDR1 SGHNT and CDR2 YENEEA. This CDR3 contains 13 residues. Trimming shortened V by 5 bases and J by 2 bases, and 9 bases separated the two germline ends. Here the CDR3 DNA reads TGTGCCAGCAGCCACCAGGGTCAAGAGACCCAGTACTTC. It yields the protein CASSHQGQETQYF. Complete variable domain (other parts from reference TRBV11-3 and TRBJ2-5): EAGVVQSPRYKIIEKKQPVAFWCNPISGHNTLYWYLQNLGQGPELLIRYENEEAVDDSQLPKDRFSAERLKGVDSTLKIQPAELGDSAVYLCASSHQGQETQYFGPGTRLLVL.

This clonotype showed up just once. The chain has TRBV28 and TRBJ2-5; D remains ambiguous. There are 13 residues in the CDR3. Germline V gives CDR1 MDHEN, CDR2 SYDVKM. V shed 6 bases and J shed 5 bases, with 13 bases lying between them. This CDR3 is CASSPSLVETQYF. The CDR3 region has the DNA TGTGCCAGCAGCCCGTCCCTGGTGGAGACCCAGTACTTC.

The rearrangement links TRBV24-1 to TRBJ1-2; D might be TRBD1 (5 bases). The CDR3 extends over 14 amino acids. The germline V gene has CDR1 KGHDR and CDR2 SFDVKD. V was trimmed by 3 bases and J by 5 bases, leaving 12 bases between them. The CDR3 DNA sequence: TGTGCCACCAGTGATGCCGGGACGCCTTATGGCTACACCTTC. It encodes CATSDAGTPYGYTF.

The table lists this clonotype with many counts. The CDR3 sequence: CASSYRLEETQYF. In DNA, the CDR3 is TGTGCCAGCAGCTACCGGTTGGAAGAGACCCAGTACTTC. This chain connects TRBV6-5 to TRBJ2-5; D remains unclear. This CDR3 spans 13 amino acids. The V gene's germline CDR1 is MNHEY and CDR2 SVGAGI. Trimming stripped 6 bases from V and 3 bases from J, with 11 bases between.

The J gene is TRBJ2-7, the V gene TRBV6-5, with D hard to call. Germline V CDR1 and CDR2: MNHEY, SVGAGI. CDR3 length equals 13 residues. Trimming pared 4 bases from V and 2 bases from J, leaving 9 bases between. In DNA form, the CDR3 reads TGTGCCAGCAGTTGGATGGCAGCCTACGAGCAGTACTTC. Protein: CASSWMAAYEQYF.

This clonotype was observed a handful of times. The CDR3 coding sequence is TGTGCCTGGAGCCAAGGGGGCTCGCGCTACACCTTC. It is translated as CAWSQGGSRYTF. The chain combines TRBV30 with TRBJ1-2, with 7 bases lining up with TRBD1. The CDR3 has 12 amino acids. After removal of 3 bases from V and 9 bases from J, the junction contained 7 bases not matched to a gene. Germline CDR1 is GTSNPN and CDR2 is SVGIG (reference sequence).

The table lists this clonotype with many counts. The CDR3 nucleotides read TGCAGTGCTCCCAGGGGGCCTGGGGCCAACGTCCTGACTTTC. Translating it yields CSAPRGPGANVLTF. The chain combines TRBV20-1 with TRBJ2-6; TRBD1 matches at 8 bases. The length of the CDR3 is 14 residues. The V gene's germline CDR1 is DFQATT and CDR2 SNEGSKA (reference sequence). J was trimmed by 2 bases and V by 5 bases; bases with no gene match: 2.

This clonotype was seen many times. The rearrangement uses TRBV30 and TRBJ2-2; no reliable D call. Trimming removed 3 bases from V and 5 bases from J, with 16 bases in between. Germline V gene lookup returns CDR1 GTSNPN and CDR2 SVGIG (reference sequence). The CDR3 is made up of 15 amino acids. As DNA, the CDR3 is TGTGCCTGGAGGGGAACGCTCCTGGGGACCGGGGAGCTGTTTTTT. It specifies CAWRGTLLGTGELFF.

This clonotype was seen many times. This sequence joins TRBV6-5 and TRBJ1-2, with unresolved D. V shed 4 bases and J shed 3 bases, with 12 bases lying between them. CDR3 length: 14 residues. Per germline, CDR1 MNHEY and CDR2 SVGAGI. CDR3 nucleotides: TGTGCCAGCAGTTTTAATACGGACTACTATGGCTACACCTTC. As protein: CASSFNTDYYGYTF.

This clonotype was observed a few times. V gene TRBV28 combines with J gene TRBJ1-5, with a possible D match to TRBD1 (5 bases). Germline V gives CDR1 MDHEN, CDR2 SYDVKM. This CDR3 region has 15 residues. V lost 6 bases and J lost 0, with 12 bases in between. CDR3: CASRFGTPSNQPQHF. In DNA form, the CDR3 reads TGTGCCAGCAGGTTCGGGACGCCTAGCAATCAGCCCCAGCATTTT.

This clonotype was counted many times. The DNA for the CDR3 is TGTGCCACCAGCGAGGGGTCTGGGGTGGGGTATGGCTACACCTTC. Translation: CATSEGSGVGYGYTF. The V call is TRBV15, the J call TRBJ1-2; weak D call: TRBD1 (5 bases). The CDR3 covers 15 residues. Trimming left V 5 bases short and J 5 bases short, with 18 bases between. Germline V CDR1 and CDR2: LNHNV, YYDKDF (reference sequence). The full variable domain, rest sourced from reference TRBV15 and TRBJ1-2, is DAMVIQNPRYQVTQFGKPVTLSCSQTLNHNVMYWYQQKSSQAPKLLFHYYDKDFNNEADTPDNFQSRRPNTSFCFLDIRSPGLGDTAMYLCATSEGSGVGYGYTFGSGTRLTVV.

Many counts were recorded for this clonotype. The chain combines TRBV20-1 with TRBJ2-7, with TRBD2 matching 7 bases. Trimming at V came to 1 base and at J to 5 bases, leaving 5 bases not matched to a gene. There are 13 residues in the CDR3. Per germline, CDR1 DFQATT and CDR2 SNEGSKA (reference sequence). CDR3 DNA: TGCAGTGCTAGAGTTACTAGCGCAGACGAGCAGTACTTC. Translation gives CSARVTSADEQYF.

The chain carries TRBV2 and TRBJ2-1; D is unclear. Germline CDR1 and CDR2: SNHLY and FYNNEI. The V end was cut by 7 bases, the J end by 0 bases, with 10 bases between. This CDR3 comprises 14 residues. The CDR3 protein is CASKLTSSYNEQFF. Here the CDR3 DNA reads TGTGCCAGCAAACTGACGAGCTCCTACAATGAGCAGTTCTTC.

This clonotype has a count of ten or more. The V call is TRBV6-1, the J call TRBJ2-5; 9 bases are a match to TRBD1. The V gene's germline CDR1 is MNHNS and CDR2 SASEGT. Germline trimming cut 5 bases from V and 4 bases from J; bases unmatched to any gene: 8. This CDR3 comprises 15 residues. The CDR3 DNA reads TGTGCCAGCAGTCAGACACAGGGGGCTAGAGAGACCCAGTACTTC. Its protein product is CASSQTQGARETQYF.